This note documents a single T cell receptor beta chain sequence. Its antigen is unknown. Losses at the gene ends were 4 bases for V and 7 bases for J; bases not matched to a gene: 10. Germline loops: CDR1 GTSNPN, CDR2 SVGIG (reference sequence). The CDR3 is 15 residues long. The data derive from a study of cytomegalovirus exposure and HLA in healthy donors. The PCR was carried out with 60 Vbeta primers and 13 Jbeta primers. Per the original data handling: Some 11 million of the 80 million or so unique TCR beta chains counted in a later analysis were shared. Libraries were prepared by immunoSEQ multiplex PCR; TCRdb keeps only in-frame clonotypes and omits some of them. The V and J calls and the clone size are those of that table, but D and trimming were determined from the DNA. Of approximately 110,000 clones in the sample, about three quarters were seen once. Whole-study findings and limits: Sequencing depth roughly uniform across donors was assumed in presence/absence analyses. Later analysis demonstrated an association between a missense DCLRE1C variant and TCR beta V- and J-gene trimming. Further analysis, carried out later, found HLA-associated TCR beta chains more clonally expanded than equally common other chains.

The receptor comes from a woman aged 25 to 39 in good health and CMV-seronegative. The rearrangement links TRBV30 to TRBJ2-1; 10 bases agree with TRBD2. Material for sequencing was PBMCs. CDR3 in amino acids: CAWNMLAGVKNEQFF. In DNA form, the CDR3 reads TGTGCCTGGAACATGCTAGCGGGAGTTAAAAATGAGCAGTTCTTC.